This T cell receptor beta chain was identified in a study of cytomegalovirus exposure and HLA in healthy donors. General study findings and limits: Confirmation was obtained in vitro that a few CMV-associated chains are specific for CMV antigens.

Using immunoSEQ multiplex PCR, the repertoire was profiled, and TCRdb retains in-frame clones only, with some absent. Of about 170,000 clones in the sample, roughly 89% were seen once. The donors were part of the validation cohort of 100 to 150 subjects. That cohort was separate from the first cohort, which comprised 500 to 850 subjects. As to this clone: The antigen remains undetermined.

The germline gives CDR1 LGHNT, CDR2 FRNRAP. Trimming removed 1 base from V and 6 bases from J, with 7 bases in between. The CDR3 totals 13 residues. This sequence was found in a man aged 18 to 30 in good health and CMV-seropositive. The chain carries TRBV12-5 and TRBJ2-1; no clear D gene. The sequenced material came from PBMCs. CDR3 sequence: CASGLAVFNEQFF. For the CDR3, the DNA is TGTGCTAGTGGTTTGGCGGTATTCAATGAGCAGTTCTTC.